Reported below is one T cell receptor beta chain. Researchers ran the PCR with 60 Vbeta and 13 Jbeta primers. Data came from immunoSEQ multiplex PCR; TCRdb stores just in-frame clones and leaves some out. The table shows 30,000 to 40,000 clones, with more than 90% occurring only once. The sample comes from a study of cytomegalovirus exposure and HLA in healthy donors. What was sequenced was PBMCs. The receptor's source is a woman in her late teens or twenties in good health and CMV-seronegative.

CDR3: CASSLLGISGPSNEQFF. The CDR3 nucleotides are TGTGCCAGCAGTTTATTAGGTATCAGCGGCCCAAGCAATGAGCAGTTCTTC. The V and J genes are TRBV27 and TRBJ2-1; TRBD2 is a possible D gene (5 bases). There are 17 residues in the CDR3. Germline loops: CDR1 MNHEY, CDR2 SMNVEV (reference sequence). Trimming removed 1 base at V and 6 bases at J, with 19 bases between.